Following are 2 T cell receptor beta chains from one sample sequenced in a study of T cells in Graves' hyperthyroidism and ophthalmopathy (dated by TCRdb to between 2018 and 2020). The library was produced with multiplex PCR. Data came from an Illumina HiSeq 2000. TCR beta CDR3 regions were amplified from RNA transcripts. The first round of RT-PCR for the TCR CDR3 was performed with the HTBI primer set and the Qiagen OneStep RT-PCR kit. Using fastp at Q25 and MiXCR, TCRdb reprocessed the public reads and kept productive beta chains. CDR3 protein duplicates are merged, each entry listing the most common genes and DNA. The sample contains more than 450,000 distinct CDR3 sequences, 12% to 15% of them found a single time. 11% to 15% of the sample is in the top ten clones. Source material: blood. These receptors came from a woman in her 40s with Graves' hyperthyroidism.

This clonotype was observed a few times. The V gene is TRBV19, the J gene TRBJ2-5, with TRBD2 matching over 10 bases. CDR3 size: 16 residues. In germline, CDR1 is LNHDA, CDR2 SQIVND (reference sequence). The J segment lost 4 bases and the V segment lost 3 bases, leaving 8 bases of the junction unmatched. CDR3 residues: CASSISLAGEGETQYF. The CDR3 bases are TGTGCCAGTAGTATTTCCCTAGCGGGAGAAGGAGAGACCCAGTACTTC.

This clonotype was seen a handful of times. CDR3 sequence: CATATSGRLNEQFF. Here the CDR3 DNA reads TGTGCCACCGCGACTAGCGGGAGACTAAATGAGCAGTTCTTC. The chain joins TRBV19 to TRBJ2-1, with TRBD2 identical over 12 bases. The CDR3 runs to 14 residues. V shed 10 bases and J 7 bases; nucleotides not matched to a gene: 8. The germline V gene encodes CDR1 LNHDA and CDR2 SQIVND (reference sequence).